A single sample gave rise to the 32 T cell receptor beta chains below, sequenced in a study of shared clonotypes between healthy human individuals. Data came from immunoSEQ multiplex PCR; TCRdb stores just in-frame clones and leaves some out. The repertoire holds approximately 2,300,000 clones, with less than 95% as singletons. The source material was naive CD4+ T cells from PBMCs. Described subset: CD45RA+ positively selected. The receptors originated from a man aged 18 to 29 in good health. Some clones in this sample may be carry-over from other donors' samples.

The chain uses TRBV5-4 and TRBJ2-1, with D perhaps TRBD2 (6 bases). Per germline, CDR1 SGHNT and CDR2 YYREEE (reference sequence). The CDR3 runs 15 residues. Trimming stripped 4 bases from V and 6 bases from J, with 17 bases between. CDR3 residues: CASSRGRVGGNEQFF. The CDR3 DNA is TGTGCCAGCAGCCGCGGACGGGTGGGAGGCAATGAGCAGTTCTTC.

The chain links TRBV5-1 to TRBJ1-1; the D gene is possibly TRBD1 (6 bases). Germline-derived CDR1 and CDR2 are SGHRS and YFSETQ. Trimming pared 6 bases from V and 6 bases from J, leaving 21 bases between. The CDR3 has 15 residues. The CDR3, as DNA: TGCGCCAGCAACTCACGTGGCAGGGGAAGGTCTGAAGCTTTCTTT. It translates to CASNSRGRGRSEAFF.

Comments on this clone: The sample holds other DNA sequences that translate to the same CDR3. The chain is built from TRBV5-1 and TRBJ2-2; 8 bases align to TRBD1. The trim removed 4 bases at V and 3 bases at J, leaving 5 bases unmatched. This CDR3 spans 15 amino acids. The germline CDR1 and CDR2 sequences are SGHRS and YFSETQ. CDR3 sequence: CASSPGQGHTGELFF. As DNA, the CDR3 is TGCGCCAGCAGCCCCGGACAGGGTCACACCGGGGAGCTGTTTTTT.

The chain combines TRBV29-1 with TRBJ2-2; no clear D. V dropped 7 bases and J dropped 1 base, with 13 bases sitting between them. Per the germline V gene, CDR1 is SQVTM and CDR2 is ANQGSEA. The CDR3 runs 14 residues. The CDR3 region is CSAYRTVNTGELFF. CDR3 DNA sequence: TGCAGCGCCTACCGGACGGTGAACACCGGGGAGCTGTTTTTT.

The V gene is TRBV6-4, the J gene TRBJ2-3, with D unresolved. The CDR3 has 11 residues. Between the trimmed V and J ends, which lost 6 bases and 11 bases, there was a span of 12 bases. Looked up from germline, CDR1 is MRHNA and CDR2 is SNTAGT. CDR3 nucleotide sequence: TGTGCCAGCAGCCAAGCCAACCGGCAGTATTTT. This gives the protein CASSQANRQYF.

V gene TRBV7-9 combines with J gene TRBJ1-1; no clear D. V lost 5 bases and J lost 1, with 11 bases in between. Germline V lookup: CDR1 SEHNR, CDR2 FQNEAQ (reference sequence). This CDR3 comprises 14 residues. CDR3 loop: CASSIPSRNTEAFF. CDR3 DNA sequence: TGTGCCAGCAGCATACCCTCGCGGAACACTGAAGCTTTCTTT.

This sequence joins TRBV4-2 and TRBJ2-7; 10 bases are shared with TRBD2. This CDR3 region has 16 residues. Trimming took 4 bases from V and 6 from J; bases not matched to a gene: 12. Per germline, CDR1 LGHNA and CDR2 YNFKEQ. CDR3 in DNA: TGTGCCAGCAGCCGTAACAGCGGGAGGGCCTCTGGCGAGCAGTACTTC. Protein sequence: CASSRNSGRASGEQYF.

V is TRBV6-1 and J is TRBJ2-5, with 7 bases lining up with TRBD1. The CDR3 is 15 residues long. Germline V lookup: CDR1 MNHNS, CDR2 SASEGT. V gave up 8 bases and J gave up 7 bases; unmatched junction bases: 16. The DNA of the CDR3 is TGTGCCAGCGCTGATAGGGGGCAGGCCAAGGGGACCCAGTACTTC. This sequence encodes CASADRGQAKGTQYF.

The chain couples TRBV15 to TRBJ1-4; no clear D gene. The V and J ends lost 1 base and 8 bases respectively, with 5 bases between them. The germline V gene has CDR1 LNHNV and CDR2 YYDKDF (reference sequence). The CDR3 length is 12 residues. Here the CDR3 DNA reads TGTGCCACCAGCAGAGTGAGCGAAAAACTGTTTTTT. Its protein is CATSRVSEKLFF.

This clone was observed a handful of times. DNA for the CDR3: TGTGCCAGCAGTTTGAAACTATCTCAGGGGACCCAGTACTTC. Translating it yields CASSLKLSQGTQYF. The gene calls are TRBV28 and TRBJ2-5; D may be TRBD1 (5 bases). CDR3 length: 14 residues. CDR1 and CDR2 from the germline V gene are MDHEN and SYDVKM. With 3 bases removed from V and 7 bases from J, the gap between germline ends came to 15 bases. Using reference TRBV28 and TRBJ2-5 for the parts outside the CDR3, the full variable domain is DVKVTQSSRYLVKRTGEKVFLECVQDMDHENMFWYRQDPGLGLRLIYFSYDVKMKEKGDIPEGYSVSREKKERFSLILESASTNQTSMYLCASSLKLSQGTQYFGPGTRLLVL.

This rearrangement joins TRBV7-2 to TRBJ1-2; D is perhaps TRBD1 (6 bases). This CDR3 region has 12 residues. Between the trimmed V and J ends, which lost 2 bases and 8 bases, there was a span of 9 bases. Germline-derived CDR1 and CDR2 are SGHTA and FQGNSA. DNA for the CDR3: TGTGCCAGCAGCTTACCAGGGGACGGCTACACCTTC. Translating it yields CASSLPGDGYTF.

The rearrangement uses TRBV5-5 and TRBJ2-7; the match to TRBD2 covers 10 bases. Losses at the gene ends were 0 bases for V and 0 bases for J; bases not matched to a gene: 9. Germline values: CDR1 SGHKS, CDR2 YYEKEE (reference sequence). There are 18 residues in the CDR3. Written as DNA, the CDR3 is TGTGCCAGCAGCTTGGCACCGACTAGCGGGTTTAGCTCCTACGAGCAGTACTTC. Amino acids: CASSLAPTSGFSSYEQYF.

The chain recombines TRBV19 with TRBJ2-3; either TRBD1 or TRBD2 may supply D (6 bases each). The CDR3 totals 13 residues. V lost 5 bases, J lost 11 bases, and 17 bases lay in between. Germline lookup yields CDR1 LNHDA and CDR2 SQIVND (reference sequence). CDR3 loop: CASSPQGTPLQYF. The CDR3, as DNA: TGTGCCAGTAGTCCCCAGGGGACTCCCTTGCAGTATTTT.

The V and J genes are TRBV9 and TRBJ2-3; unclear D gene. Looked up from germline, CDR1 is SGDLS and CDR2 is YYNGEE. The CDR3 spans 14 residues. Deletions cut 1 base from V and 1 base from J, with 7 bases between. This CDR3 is CASSVLTGTDTQYF. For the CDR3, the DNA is TGTGCCAGCAGCGTACTCACGGGCACAGATACGCAGTATTTT.

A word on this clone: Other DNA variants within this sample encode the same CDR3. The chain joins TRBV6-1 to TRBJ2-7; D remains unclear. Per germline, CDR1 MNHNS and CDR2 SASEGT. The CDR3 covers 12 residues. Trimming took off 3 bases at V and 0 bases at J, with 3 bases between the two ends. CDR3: CASSESSYEQYF. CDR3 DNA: TGTGCCAGCAGTGAGAGCTCCTACGAGCAGTACTTC.

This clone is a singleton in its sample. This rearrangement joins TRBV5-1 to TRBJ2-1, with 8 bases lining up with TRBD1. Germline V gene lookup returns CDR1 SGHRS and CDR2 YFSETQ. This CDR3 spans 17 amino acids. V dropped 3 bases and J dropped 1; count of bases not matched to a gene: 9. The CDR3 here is CASSSFVQGESYNEQFF. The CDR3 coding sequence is TGCGCCAGCAGCTCCTTTGTACAGGGGGAATCCTACAATGAGCAGTTCTTC.

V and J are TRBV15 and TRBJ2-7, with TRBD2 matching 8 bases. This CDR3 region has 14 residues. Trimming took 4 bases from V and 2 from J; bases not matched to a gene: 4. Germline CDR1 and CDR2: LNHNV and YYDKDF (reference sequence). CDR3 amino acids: CATSKSSGTYEQYF. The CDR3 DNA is TGTGCCACCAGCAAGAGTAGCGGGACCTACGAGCAGTACTTC.

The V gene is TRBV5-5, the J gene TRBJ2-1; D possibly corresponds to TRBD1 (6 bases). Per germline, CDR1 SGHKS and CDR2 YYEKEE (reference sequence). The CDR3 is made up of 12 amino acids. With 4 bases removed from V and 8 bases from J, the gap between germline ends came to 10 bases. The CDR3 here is CASSVQGHEQFF. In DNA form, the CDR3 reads TGTGCCAGCAGCGTACAGGGTCATGAGCAGTTCTTC.

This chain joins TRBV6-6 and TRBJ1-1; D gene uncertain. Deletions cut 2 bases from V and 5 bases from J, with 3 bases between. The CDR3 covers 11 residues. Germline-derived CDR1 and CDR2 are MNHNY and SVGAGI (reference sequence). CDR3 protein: CASSYRTEAFF. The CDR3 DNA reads TGTGCCAGCAGTTACCGAACTGAAGCTTTCTTT.

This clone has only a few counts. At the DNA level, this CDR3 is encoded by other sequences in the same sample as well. CDR3 amino acids: CASSLSYNEQFF. CDR3 in DNA: TGTGCCAGCAGTCTCTCCTACAATGAGCAGTTCTTC. This rearrangement joins TRBV28 to TRBJ2-1; D is unclear. Looked up from germline, CDR1 is MDHEN and CDR2 is SYDVKM. V was cut by 5 bases and J by 0 bases, with 2 bases left in between. This CDR3 has 12 amino acids.

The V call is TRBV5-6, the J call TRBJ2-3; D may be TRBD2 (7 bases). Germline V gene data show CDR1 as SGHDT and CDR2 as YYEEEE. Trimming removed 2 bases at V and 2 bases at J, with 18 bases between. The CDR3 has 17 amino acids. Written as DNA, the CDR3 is TGTGCCAGCAGCTTCCGGGGGCTAGCGGAAACCACAGATACGCAGTATTTT. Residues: CASSFRGLAETTDTQYF.

CDR3: CASSYTSGSSYEQYF. The CDR3 nucleotides read TGTGCCAGCAGTTACACATCAGGGAGCTCCTACGAGCAGTACTTC. The chain carries TRBV6-5 and TRBJ2-7, with D perhaps assigned TRBD1 or TRBD2 (5 bases each). The V end was cut by 2 bases, the J end by 0 bases, with 11 bases between. The germline gives CDR1 MNHEY, CDR2 SVGAGI. This CDR3 comprises 15 residues.

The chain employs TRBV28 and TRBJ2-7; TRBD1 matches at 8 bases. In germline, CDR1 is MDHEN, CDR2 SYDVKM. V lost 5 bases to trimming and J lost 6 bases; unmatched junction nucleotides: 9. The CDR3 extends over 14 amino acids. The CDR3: CASSRQGAVGEQYF. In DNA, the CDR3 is TGTGCCAGCAGTCGGCAGGGGGCGGTGGGCGAGCAGTACTTC.

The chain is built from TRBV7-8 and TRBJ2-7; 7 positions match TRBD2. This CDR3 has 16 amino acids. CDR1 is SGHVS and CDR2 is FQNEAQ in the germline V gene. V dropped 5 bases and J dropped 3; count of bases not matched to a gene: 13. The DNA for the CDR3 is TGTGCCAGCAGCCTTCGGGGCGGGAGCGGGAACTACGAGCAGTACTTC. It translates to CASSLRGGSGNYEQYF.

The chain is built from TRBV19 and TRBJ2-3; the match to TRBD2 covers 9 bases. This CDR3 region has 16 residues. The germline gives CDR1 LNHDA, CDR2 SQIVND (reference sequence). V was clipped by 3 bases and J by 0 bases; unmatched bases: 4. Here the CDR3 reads CASSMFTSGSTDTQYF. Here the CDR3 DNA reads TGTGCCAGTAGTATGTTTACTAGCGGGAGCACAGATACGCAGTATTTT.

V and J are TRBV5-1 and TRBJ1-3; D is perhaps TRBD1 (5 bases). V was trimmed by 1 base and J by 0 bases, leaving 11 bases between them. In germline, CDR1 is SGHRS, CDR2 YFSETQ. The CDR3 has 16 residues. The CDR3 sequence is CASSLLGPSSGNTIYF. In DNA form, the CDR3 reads TGCGCCAGCAGCTTGTTGGGGCCTAGCTCTGGAAACACCATATATTTT.

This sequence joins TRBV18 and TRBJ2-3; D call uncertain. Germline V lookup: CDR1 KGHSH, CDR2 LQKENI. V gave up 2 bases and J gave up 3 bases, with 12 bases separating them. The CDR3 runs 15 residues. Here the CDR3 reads CASSPGLEGTDTQYF. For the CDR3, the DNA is TGTGCCAGCTCACCAGGGTTGGAAGGGACAGATACGCAGTATTTT.

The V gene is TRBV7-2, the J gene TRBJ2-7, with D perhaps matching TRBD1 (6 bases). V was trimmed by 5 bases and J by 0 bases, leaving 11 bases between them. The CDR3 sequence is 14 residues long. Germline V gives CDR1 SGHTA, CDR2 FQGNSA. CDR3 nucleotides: TGTGCCAGCAGCCCCTGGGACACCTCCTACGAGCAGTACTTC. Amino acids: CASSPWDTSYEQYF.

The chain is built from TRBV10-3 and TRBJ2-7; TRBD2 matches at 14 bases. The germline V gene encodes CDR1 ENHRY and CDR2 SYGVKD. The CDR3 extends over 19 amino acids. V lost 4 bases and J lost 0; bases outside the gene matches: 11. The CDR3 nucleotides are TGTGCCATCAGTGGTTGGGGGACTAGCGGGAGTGAGAGCTCCTACGAGCAGTACTTC. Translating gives CAISGWGTSGSESSYEQYF.

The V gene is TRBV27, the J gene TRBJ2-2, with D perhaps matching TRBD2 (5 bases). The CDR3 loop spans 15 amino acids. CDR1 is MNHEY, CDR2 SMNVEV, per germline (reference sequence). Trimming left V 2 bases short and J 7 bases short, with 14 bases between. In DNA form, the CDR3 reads TGTGCCAGCAGTTTAATTCCCCAGCGGTACGGGGAGCTGTTTTTT. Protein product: CASSLIPQRYGELFF.

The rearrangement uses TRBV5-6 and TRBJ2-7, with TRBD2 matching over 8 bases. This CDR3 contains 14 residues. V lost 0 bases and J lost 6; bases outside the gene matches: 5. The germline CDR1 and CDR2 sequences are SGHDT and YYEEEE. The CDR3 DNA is TGTGCCAGCAGCTTGGGATTGAGCGGGAGCGAGCAGTACTTC. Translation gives CASSLGLSGSEQYF.

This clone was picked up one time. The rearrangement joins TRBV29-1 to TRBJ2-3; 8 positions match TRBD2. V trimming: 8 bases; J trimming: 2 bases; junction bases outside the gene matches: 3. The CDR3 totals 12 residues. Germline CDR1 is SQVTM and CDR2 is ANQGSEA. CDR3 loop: CSIGGVTDTQYF. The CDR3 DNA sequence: TGCAGCATCGGGGGGGTCACAGATACGCAGTATTTT.